Described below is a single T cell receptor (beta chain) sequence and its context. The data are from a study of T cell responses to AZD1222 COVID-19 vaccine. Sequencing was performed with immunoSEQ multiplex PCR; in TCRdb, only in-frame clones are kept and a portion is missing. The sample shows more than 150,000 clones, 90% of them seen only once. The V gene's germline CDR1 is SGDLS and CDR2 YYNGEE. Trimming took 2 bases from V and 8 from J, leaving 13 bases between them. The CDR3 length is 13 residues. The TCR comes from an adult in good health. V usage is TRBV9 and J usage is TRBJ1-2; possible D gene TRBD1, 6 bases. Sequencing used peripheral blood, obtained on day 0 of AZD1222 vaccination. The CDR3 region is CASSVRQEGGYTF. For the CDR3, the DNA is TGTGCCAGCAGCGTCCGACAGGAGGGCGGCTACACCTTC.